Listed below are T cell receptor beta chains from one sample, sequenced in a study of T cells after yellow fever vaccination. In TCRdb, the 5' RACE reads were re-called with MiXCR into one record per CDR3 protein. This table holds some 69,000 distinct CDR3 sequences, 5% to 6.5% found once. The sample here was CD4+ T cells sorted from PBMCs, taken approximately 16 days after the first yellow fever vaccination. The receptors come from a man aged 18 to 30 who received the YFV17D yellow fever vaccine. The CDR3 runs from the conserved cysteine through the conserved F or W. The order of the fields is clone size, D gene, J gene, V gene, CDR3 protein, CDR3 DNA. D genes are given only for firm matches. The size entry is marked missing in some rows and otherwise reads once, few, many or a size class.

abundance: many; d_gene: TRBD1; j_gene: TRBJ2-3; v_gene: TRBV29-1; CDR3aa: CSAEATGGTDTQYF; CDR3nt: TGCAGCGCCGAGGCGACAGGGGGCACAGATACGCAGTATTTT
abundance: many; d_gene: -; j_gene: TRBJ2-2; v_gene: TRBV5-1; CDR3aa: CASSLRVANTGELFF; CDR3nt: TGCGCCAGCAGCTTAAGGGTTGCGAACACCGGGGAGCTGTTTTTT
abundance: many; d_gene: TRBD1; j_gene: TRBJ2-7; v_gene: TRBV6-5; CDR3aa: CASSYSGTGLYEQYF; CDR3nt: TGTGCCAGCAGTTACTCCGGGACAGGGCTCTACGAGCAGTACTTC
abundance: many; d_gene: -; j_gene: TRBJ2-2; v_gene: TRBV7-3; CDR3aa: CASSPNTGELFF; CDR3nt: TGTGCCAGCAGCCCTAACACCGGGGAGCTGTTTTTT
abundance: many; d_gene: TRBD1; j_gene: TRBJ1-4; v_gene: TRBV18; CDR3aa: CASSPRTGVFNEKLFF; CDR3nt: TGTGCCAGCTCACCACGGACAGGGGTTTTTAATGAAAAACTGTTTTTT
abundance: many; d_gene: -; j_gene: TRBJ1-1; v_gene: TRBV11-2; CDR3aa: CASSFFGTGSNTEAFF; CDR3nt: TGTGCCAGCAGCTTCTTCGGTACGGGCTCGAACACTGAAGCTTTCTTT
abundance: many; d_gene: -; j_gene: TRBJ2-5; v_gene: TRBV7-6; CDR3aa: CASSLVGRETQYF; CDR3nt: TGTGCCAGCAGCTTAGTTGGGAGAGAGACCCAGTACTTC
abundance: many; d_gene: -; j_gene: TRBJ1-3; v_gene: TRBV5-1; CDR3aa: CASSLVSGIAGNTIYF; CDR3nt: TGCGCCAGCAGCTTGGTTTCTGGAATAGCGGGAAACACCATATATTTT
abundance: many; d_gene: TRBD2; j_gene: TRBJ2-3; v_gene: TRBV5-1; CDR3aa: CASSLAATSGVTDTQYF; CDR3nt: TGCGCCAGCAGCTTGGCCGCGACTAGCGGGGTCACAGATACGCAGTATTTT
abundance: many; d_gene: TRBD1; j_gene: TRBJ1-4; v_gene: TRBV6-2/TRBV6-3; CDR3aa: CASRAGGNEKLFF; CDR3nt: TGTGCCTCACGGGCAGGGGGCAATGAAAAACTGTTTTTT
abundance: many; d_gene: -; j_gene: TRBJ1-6; v_gene: TRBV3-1; CDR3aa: CASSPLENSPLHF; CDR3nt: TGTGCCAGCAGCCCCCTGGAGAATTCACCCCTCCACTTT
abundance: many; d_gene: -; j_gene: TRBJ1-5; v_gene: TRBV18; CDR3aa: CASSPEGRQPQHF; CDR3nt: TGTGCCAGCTCACCAGAGGGGAGGCAGCCCCAGCATTTT
abundance: many; d_gene: TRBD2; j_gene: TRBJ2-3; v_gene: TRBV7-2; CDR3aa: CASSSTSPPDTQYF; CDR3nt: TGTGCCAGCAGCTCGACTAGCCCCCCAGATACGCAGTATTTT
abundance: many; d_gene: TRBD1; j_gene: TRBJ2-2; v_gene: TRBV11-2; CDR3aa: CASSLDRARSGELFF; CDR3nt: TGTGCCAGCAGCCTTGACAGGGCGCGGTCCGGGGAGCTGTTTTTT
abundance: many; d_gene: -; j_gene: TRBJ2-2; v_gene: TRBV15; CDR3aa: CATSRGLAPGELFF; CDR3nt: TGTGCCACCAGCAGGGGACTTGCGCCCGGGGAGCTGTTTTTT
abundance: -; d_gene: -; j_gene: TRBJ1-2; v_gene: TRBV7-9; CDR3aa: CASSVDGRGYTF; CDR3nt: TGTGCCAGCAGCGTCGACGGCAGAGGCTACACCTTC
abundance: many; d_gene: -; j_gene: TRBJ2-7; v_gene: TRBV7-2; CDR3aa: CASSSDGFPGRRHEQYF; CDR3nt: TGTGCCAGCAGCTCCGACGGATTTCCGGGACGTCGTCACGAGCAGTACTTC
abundance: many; d_gene: -; j_gene: TRBJ2-2; v_gene: TRBV10-1; CDR3aa: CASQGLLNTGELFF; CDR3nt: TGCGCCAGCCAGGGTCTACTGAACACCGGGGAGCTGTTTTTT
abundance: many; d_gene: TRBD2; j_gene: TRBJ2-5; v_gene: TRBV7-2; CDR3aa: CASSLVGTSGSQLEF; CDR3nt: TGTGCCAGCAGCTTAGTAGGGACTAGCGGTTCCCAGCTGGAGTTC
abundance: many; d_gene: -; j_gene: TRBJ2-5; v_gene: TRBV7-9; CDR3aa: CASSLAGAETQYF; CDR3nt: TGTGCCAGCAGCTTAGCGGGAGCGGAGACCCAGTACTTC
abundance: many; d_gene: -; j_gene: TRBJ1-1; v_gene: TRBV15; CDR3aa: CATSREMGAPTFF; CDR3nt: TGTGCCACCAGCAGAGAGATGGGGGCCCCGACTTTCTTT
abundance: many; d_gene: -; j_gene: TRBJ1-6; v_gene: TRBV3-1; CDR3aa: CASSQAGLNSPLHF; CDR3nt: TGTGCCAGCAGCCAGGCAGGCCTGAATTCACCCCTCCACTTT
abundance: few; d_gene: -; j_gene: TRBJ1-6; v_gene: TRBV7-6; CDR3aa: CASSSEQGNSPLHF; CDR3nt: TGTGCCAGCAGCTCGGAACAGGGAAATTCACCCCTCCACTTT
abundance: few; d_gene: -; j_gene: TRBJ1-1; v_gene: TRBV5-1; CDR3aa: CASSVMGARNTEAFF; CDR3nt: TGCGCCAGCAGTGTGATGGGGGCTCGGAACACTGAAGCTTTCTTT
abundance: few; d_gene: -; j_gene: TRBJ2-4; v_gene: TRBV20-1; CDR3aa: CSARVPGDGNIQYF; CDR3nt: TGCAGTGCGCGAGTCCCGGGGGACGGCAACATTCAGTACTTC
abundance: many; d_gene: -; j_gene: TRBJ1-6; v_gene: TRBV5-1; CDR3aa: CASRQSSYNSPLHF; CDR3nt: TGCGCCAGCAGACAGAGCTCCTATAATTCACCCCTCCACTTT
abundance: many; d_gene: -; j_gene: TRBJ1-1; v_gene: TRBV18; CDR3aa: CASSPAVNTEAFF; CDR3nt: TGTGCCAGCTCACCGGCAGTGAACACTGAAGCTTTCTTT
abundance: many; d_gene: -; j_gene: TRBJ2-4; v_gene: TRBV18; CDR3aa: CASSEQEAKNIQYF; CDR3nt: TGTGCCAGCTCCGAACAAGAAGCCAAAAACATTCAGTACTTC
abundance: -; d_gene: -; j_gene: TRBJ2-5; v_gene: TRBV25-1; CDR3aa: CAPNGFQETQYF; CDR3nt: TGTGCCCCCAATGGCTTCCAAGAGACCCAGTACTTC
abundance: many; d_gene: -; j_gene: TRBJ1-5; v_gene: TRBV7-2; CDR3aa: CASSSGGTFGNQPQHF; CDR3nt: TGTGCCAGCAGCTCGGGCGGGACATTCGGCAATCAGCCCCAGCATTTT
abundance: many; d_gene: -; j_gene: TRBJ1-2; v_gene: TRBV29-1; CDR3aa: CSSGTTRGYTF; CDR3nt: TGCAGCTCAGGGACCACCCGAGGCTACACCTTC
abundance: many; d_gene: -; j_gene: TRBJ2-7; v_gene: TRBV12-3/TRBV12-4; CDR3aa: CASGLPYGGRYYEQYF; CDR3nt: TGTGCCAGCGGACTCCCCTATGGGGGACGTTACTACGAGCAGTACTTC
abundance: many; d_gene: TRBD1; j_gene: TRBJ1-5; v_gene: TRBV27; CDR3aa: CASRKGGQSNQPQHF; CDR3nt: TGTGCCAGCAGAAAGGGGGGACAGAGCAATCAGCCCCAGCATTTT
abundance: many; d_gene: TRBD2; j_gene: TRBJ2-5; v_gene: TRBV5-1; CDR3aa: CASSSGTSGGQETQYF; CDR3nt: TGCGCCAGCAGCTCCGGGACTAGCGGGGGTCAAGAGACCCAGTACTTC
abundance: many; d_gene: -; j_gene: TRBJ2-3; v_gene: TRBV5-1; CDR3aa: CASSSDTDTQYF; CDR3nt: TGTGCCAGCAGCTCAGACACAGATACGCAGTATTTT
abundance: few; d_gene: TRBD2; j_gene: TRBJ2-5; v_gene: TRBV20-1; CDR3aa: CSARGRGQETQYF; CDR3nt: TGCAGTGCTAGAGGGCGGGGGCAAGAGACCCAGTACTTC
abundance: many; d_gene: TRBD1; j_gene: TRBJ2-1; v_gene: TRBV15; CDR3aa: CATAAEGAPYNEQFF; CDR3nt: TGTGCCACCGCTGCTGAGGGGGCCCCCTACAATGAGCAGTTCTTC
abundance: many; d_gene: -; j_gene: TRBJ2-2; v_gene: TRBV28; CDR3aa: CASSPPGTGGELFF; CDR3nt: TGTGCCAGCAGTCCACCCGGGACTGGCGGGGAGCTGTTTTTT
abundance: many; d_gene: TRBD2; j_gene: TRBJ2-3; v_gene: TRBV7-2; CDR3aa: CASSLDGGAIDTQYF; CDR3nt: TGTGCCAGCAGCTTAGACGGGGGGGCGATAGATACGCAGTATTTT
abundance: few; d_gene: TRBD1; j_gene: TRBJ1-3; v_gene: TRBV7-8; CDR3aa: CASSLAGTGLGNTIYF; CDR3nt: TGTGCCAGCAGCTTAGCTGGGACAGGGCTTGGAAACACCATATATTTT
abundance: many; d_gene: TRBD1; j_gene: TRBJ1-2; v_gene: TRBV19; CDR3aa: CASRFFGTADGYTF; CDR3nt: TGTGCCAGTAGATTCTTCGGGACAGCTGATGGCTACACCTTC